The clone carrying this TCR beta chain appeared once. As yet, its antigen is unknown. Profiled with immunoSEQ multiplex PCR; TCRdb holds only in-frame clones, not every one. Seen here are 110,000 or so clones, more than 70% observed once, and the top ten hold under 2.5%. The source of the sample is a study of cytomegalovirus exposure and HLA in healthy donors. About the research overall: Per a later analysis, the 550 to 850 first-cohort and 110 or so validation repertoires shared one platform. The study, taken as a whole, reports: TCR clusters originating in the first cohort tended to co-occur in the 120 validation repertoires, according to a later analysis.

The CDR3 length is 12 residues. Trimming cost V 3 bases and J 6 bases, with 9 bases left between them. Germline CDR1 reads SNHLY; CDR2 reads FYNNEI. Sequences were obtained from PBMCs. V usage is TRBV2 and J usage is TRBJ2-7; no clear D gene. This receptor was identified in a woman aged 25-40 years in good health and CMV-seronegative. The CDR3 loop is CASSEYGAEQYF. CDR3 DNA sequence: TGTGCCAGCAGTGAGTACGGAGCCGAGCAGTACTTC.